This T cell receptor (beta chain) was sequenced for a study of graft-versus-host responses after intestinal transplantation. General observations from the study: Researchers found GvH clones in recipient marrow, and some showed up first in ileum or blood. Early post-transplant HvG declines tracked with peak circulating GvH clone levels. Allograft graft-versus-host to host-versus-graft clonal ratios ran high in patients with graft-donor T cell macrochimerism.

The sample holds one count of this clone. Its target is not known. With 2 bases removed from V and 5 bases from J, the gap between germline ends came to 14 bases. Germline V gene data show CDR1 as SGHNT and CDR2 as YYREEE (reference sequence). CDR3 length: 16 residues. Sequenced by immunoSEQ multiplex PCR; TCRdb stores in-frame clones only, minus some. The data hold approximately 70,000 clones, with roughly 90% observed a single time. This TCR came from a human donor who received an intestinal transplant. V usage is TRBV5-4 and J usage is TRBJ1-6; TRBD1 is a possible D gene (5 bases). The sequencing used unstimulated CD8+ T cells sorted from spleen or lymph node cells, collected before intestinal transplant. Here the CDR3 reads CASSFARVTNNSPLHF. The DNA for the CDR3 is TGTGCCAGCAGCTTCGCCAGGGTCACAAATAATTCACCCCTCCACTTT. Based on the CDR3 plus reference TRBV5-4 and TRBJ1-6, the full variable domain is ETGVTQSPTHLIKTRGQQVTLRCSSQSGHNTVSWYQQALGQGPQFIFQYYREEENGRGNFPPRFSGLQFPNYSSELNVNALELDDSALYLCASSFARVTNNSPLHFGNGTRLTVT.